A single sample is the source of the 7 T cell receptor beta chains below, sequenced in a study of T cell changes during pregnancy in multiple sclerosis. Assay used: immunoSEQ multiplex PCR; TCRdb lists only in-frame clones, some missing. Of around 20,000 clones listed, over 75% are singletons. The source material was CD8+ T cells from peripheral blood mononuclear cells, sampled after pregnancy. Every receptor here comes from a female donor in good health, enrolled as a control in a pregnancy study.

This clone was observed once. The J gene is TRBJ2-1, the V gene TRBV7-9; 9 nucleotides align to TRBD2. CDR1 is SEHNR, CDR2 FQNEAQ, per germline (reference sequence). V gave up 6 bases and J gave up 7 bases; unmatched junction bases: 13. The CDR3 contains 16 residues. The chain's CDR3 is CASSQRISGGPNEQFF. DNA of the CDR3: TGTGCCAGCAGTCAGAGGATTAGCGGGGGCCCGAATGAGCAGTTCTTC.

The chain employs TRBV27 and TRBJ1-2; D possibly corresponds to TRBD1 (6 bases). The V end lost 4 bases, the J end lost 8 bases, and 17 bases lay between the germline ends. The CDR3 consists of 14 residues. CDR1 MNHEY and CDR2 SMNVEV come from the germline V gene (reference sequence). The CDR3 DNA reads as TGTGCCAGCAGTTCGACACAGGGAAGTGGAGGCTACACCTTC. Translation: CASSSTQGSGGYTF.

In its sample, this clone is medium-sized. CDR3 sequence: CASSQERGAPNEKLFF. CDR3 nucleotides: TGTGCCAGCAGCCAAGAACGGGGGGCCCCTAATGAAAAACTGTTTTTT. The chain carries TRBV4-2 and TRBJ1-4; D perhaps matches TRBD1 (6 bases). There are 16 residues in the CDR3. In germline, CDR1 is LGHNA, CDR2 YNFKEQ. The V end was cut by 0 bases, the J end by 3 bases, with 11 bases between.

CDR3 bases: TGTGCCAGCAGTGAAGGGGACAGTAGCGGGGGGTATGGCTACACCTTC. It encodes CASSEGDSSGGYGYTF. The rearrangement links TRBV2 to TRBJ1-2; 7 positions agree with TRBD1. After removal of 1 base from V and 5 bases from J, the junction contained 10 bases not matched to a gene. The germline V gene encodes CDR1 SNHLY and CDR2 FYNNEI. The CDR3 extends over 16 amino acids.

This rearrangement joins TRBV27 to TRBJ1-6; D perhaps matches TRBD1 (5 bases). Germline loops: CDR1 MNHEY, CDR2 SMNVEV (reference sequence). V was shortened by 7 bases and J by 6 bases, with 13 bases between the two germline ends. This CDR3 spans 14 amino acids. The CDR3 DNA reads TGTGCCAGCACCCCCCAGGGTCCTAATTCACCCCTCCACTTT. Protein sequence: CASTPQGPNSPLHF.

CDR3 in DNA: TGTGCCAGCAGCTTACGGGGTTTTAGGGAAAAACTGTTTTTT. Its translation: CASSLRGFREKLFF. The chain links TRBV11-3 to TRBJ1-4; D not certain. Trimming shortened V by 2 bases and J by 8 bases, and 12 bases separated the two germline ends. Germline V gene lookup returns CDR1 SGHNT and CDR2 YENEEA. The CDR3 is made up of 14 amino acids.

The chain recombines TRBV18 with TRBJ2-3, with unresolved D. The CDR3 has 17 amino acids. V dropped 3 bases and J dropped 0 bases, with 16 bases sitting between them. Per germline, CDR1 KGHSH and CDR2 LQKENI. The CDR3 coding sequence is TGTGCCAGCTCACCTTCACCCGACTCGACTAGCACAGATACGCAGTATTTT. Amino acids: CASSPSPDSTSTDTQYF.